The subject of this entry is one TCR beta chain. This clonotype appeared many times. The target of this receptor is not known. The input lacks base qualities; no much larger clone sits a single base away. The V and J ends are trimmed by 5 bases and 7 bases, leaving 15 bases between them. The CDR3, from cysteine to phenylalanine, totals 14 residues. The DNA shown is the 42-base CDR3, in frame from base 1. The hyperthyroidism patients were 18 to 65 years old and newly diagnosed, with a disease duration of less than 2 months. Patients were excluded if they had other autoimmune diseases, uncontrolled infections, pregnancy or lactation. Clinical symptoms, serum thyroxine, TRAb, thyroid ultrasound and orbital computed tomography were used for diagnosis. Total RNA was extracted with Trizol reagent and quality-checked on an Agilent 2100 Bioanalyzer. For repertoire sequencing, TCR beta CDR3 regions were amplified from RNA transcripts. A first-round RT-PCR used HTBI primers with the Qiagen OneStep RT-PCR kit, followed by a second-round multiplex PCR, size selection and purification. Sequencing of the libraries was carried out on an Illumina HiSeq2000 in paired-end mode with 100 bp reads. The authors' pipeline ran thus. SOAPnuke was used to process the reads, throwing out any read that had adapters, had uncalled bases, had a mean Phred below 15, or lacked an exact constant-primer or identifier match. COPE v1.2.5 was used to merge high-quality paired reads. Unique nucleotide sequences were defined as clonotypes and aligned to IMGT TRB V, D and J references using MiTCR v1.1. Only V-J combinations with frequency above 0.0001 were analysed, covering more than 99% of repertoires. For each V-J combination, a TCR clonal expansion and chaos score was defined as F50 clonal expansion divided by the chaos observed in the TCRdist matrix. Welch's t-statistics and random forest were used to reduce features to some 13 V-J combinations, which were fed into a naive Bayes classifier. Thyroid-blood repertoire similarity was quantified with the Morisita-Horn index. TCRdb itself trimmed the public reads at Q25 with fastp, ran MiXCR and retained productive beta chains. Rows with one shared CDR3 protein collapse into an entry with the most common genes and DNA. The V and J calls and clone size come from TCRdb's table, not from the authors' own analysis. The sample profile shows 560,000 or so distinct CDR3 sequences; roughly 39% of them were found once. Around 4% of the sample rests with the top ten.

This entry comes from a study of Graves' ophthalmopathy and Graves' hyperthyroidism (dated by TCRdb to about 2018). General notes on the study: Hyperthyroidism was considered stable if no progression to ophthalmopathy occurred within 18 months of follow-up. The study used TCR beta repertoire signatures to distinguish Graves' ophthalmopathy from Graves' hyperthyroidism and to predict progression to ophthalmopathy. In total, some 140 blood samples were TCR-sequenced: under 45 ophthalmopathy, some 72 hyperthyroidism and some 17 hyperthyroidism-to-ophthalmopathy patients. To explore V-J signatures that distinguish ophthalmopathy from hyperthyroidism, a discovery set of 90 to 100 patients was enrolled, made up of over 40 with ophthalmopathy and some 56 with stable hyperthyroidism. For independent validation, a separate cohort was made up of 18 to 20 hyperthyroidism patients plus 17 patients who later progressed from hyperthyroidism to ophthalmopathy. In a handful of hyperthyroidism patients, the T-cell repertoires found in thyroid tissue were compared with those found in blood. Once sampling was done, hyperthyroidism patients were given methimazole at a starting dose of 30 mg daily, while ophthalmopathy patients were given high-dose intravenous methylprednisolone.

Broad study findings and their caveats: Most of the expanded thyroid clonotypes with a frequency above 0.001 were also detected in blood, and it was suggested that the thyroid immune response may be reflected by blood repertoires. In validation, the model predicted ophthalmopathy progression with about 71% sensitivity and 72% to 80% specificity; 12 predicted patients were CT-confirmed with GO in a median of about 6.1 months. In cross-validation, the 13-signature model distinguished ophthalmopathy from stable hyperthyroidism with approximately 88% sensitivity and approximately 81% specificity, and in the test set the corresponding values were approximately 80% and 68%. Sample size was not statistically predetermined, and group allocation was not concealed from the investigators.

Recombination joined TRBV12-3 or TRBV12-4 with TRBJ1-5; TRBD1 is perhaps the D gene, given 5 matching bases. The clonotype originates from an adult man with Graves' hyperthyroidism. Sequencing was carried out using peripheral blood or thyroid tissue (not recorded which). The CDR3 protein: CASSREQVDQPQHF. The nucleotide sequence reads TGTGCCAGCAGTCGCGAACAGGTGGACCAGCCCCAGCATTTT.